This T cell receptor (beta chain) was sequenced during a study of shared clonotypes between healthy human individuals. This clone has just a few counts. Germline lookup yields CDR1 MDHEN and CDR2 SYDVKM. The CDR3 has 13 amino acids. Trimming pared 4 bases from V and 2 bases from J, leaving 9 bases between. The assay was immunoSEQ multiplex PCR, and TCRdb's table has in-frame clones only and misses some. The table records around 510,000 clones, around 95% of them present only once. Sequenced material: naive CD4+ T cells sorted from blood. Subset described: CD45RA+ positively selected. The chain uses TRBV28 and TRBJ2-7; D uncertain. This TCR came from a young woman in good health. DNA for the CDR3: TGTGCCAGCAGTTACGACCAGACCTACGAGCAGTACTTC. Amino acid sequence: CASSYDQTYEQYF.